This TCR beta chain stems from a study of response to subunit inactivated influenza vaccine. This clonotype has more than one count but fewer than ten. The antigen is unknown. The CDR3 runs to 14 residues. V was trimmed by 2 bases and J by 5 bases, leaving 13 bases between them. Per germline, CDR1 LGHDT and CDR2 YNNKEL (reference sequence). Study-wide findings and caveats: The study's authors posited that every seasonal influenza vaccination enlists few new T cells.

TCRdb processed the RT-PCR reads anew with MiXCR; each CDR3 protein has one entry. The table includes roughly 700,000 distinct CDR3 sequences, around 14% detected once. The TCR was taken from a man aged 50-60 years who received an inactivated influenza vaccine. The V call is TRBV3-1, the J call TRBJ2-7; D call uncertain. Sequencing was performed on PBMCs from blood, taken approximately 15 days before vaccination. CDR3 amino acids: CASSQFVSSHEQYF. The CDR3 DNA sequence: TGTGCCAGCAGCCAATTTGTCTCTTCCCACGAGCAGTACTTC.